The next 30 T cell receptor beta chains were all read from a single sample in a study of OX40 agonist ivuxolimab in advanced cancers. The assay was immunoSEQ multiplex PCR, and TCRdb's table has in-frame clones only and misses some. Of around 51,000 clones in the sample, roughly four fifths were seen once. Sample: CD4+ or CD8+ T cells sorted from blood, taken in a trial of the OX40 agonist ivuxolimab. The receptors originated from an adult with an advanced solid tumor such as melanoma, head and neck, liver or kidney cancer.

The V gene is TRBV11-1, the J gene TRBJ1-2; TRBD1 matches at 8 bases. The CDR3 is 13 amino acids. Unmatched junction bases numbered 10, after V lost 8 bases and J lost 8 bases. The germline gives CDR1 SGHAT, CDR2 FQDESV (reference sequence). In DNA form, the CDR3 reads TGTGCCAGCGGCGCGGACAGGGAGGTGGGCTACACCTTC. Translating gives CASGADREVGYTF.

In this sample, this clone turned up once. The V gene is TRBV9, the J gene TRBJ2-7, with 8 nucleotides matching TRBD1. Germline CDR1 reads SGDLS; CDR2 reads YYNGEE. The junction had 6 bases not matched to a gene; V was cut back by 4 bases and J by 6 bases. The CDR3 extends over 13 amino acids. Here the CDR3 reads CASSSDRVSEQYF. The CDR3 DNA reads as TGTGCCAGCAGCTCGGACAGGGTCAGCGAGCAGTACTTC. The full variable domain, in which reference TRBV9 and TRBJ2-7 provide the parts outside the CDR3, is DSGVTQTPKHLITATGQRVTLRCSPRSGDLSVYWYQQSLDQGLQFLIQYYNGEERAKGNILERFSAQQFPDLHSELNLSSLELGDSALYFCASSSDRVSEQYFGPGTRLTVT.

This clone was found once. V is TRBV5-5 and J is TRBJ1-1; no clear D. This CDR3 is built from 13 residues. With 4 bases removed from V and 3 bases from J, the gap between germline ends came to 10 bases. Per the germline V gene, CDR1 is SGHKS and CDR2 is YYEKEE (reference sequence). The CDR3 loop reads CASSRKGDTEAFF. CDR3 DNA: TGTGCCAGCAGCAGGAAGGGCGACACTGAAGCTTTCTTT.

The chain recombines TRBV11-3 with TRBJ1-6; 9 bases match TRBD1. CDR1 and CDR2 (germline): SGHNT, YENEEA. V was clipped by 5 bases and J by 10 bases; unmatched bases: 9. The CDR3 is 15 amino acids. The CDR3 DNA sequence: TGTGCCAGCAGCCTAGCCAGGGACAGGGTCTCACCCCTCCACTTT. This encodes CASSLARDRVSPLHF.

The chain combines TRBV7-3 with TRBJ1-1; D unresolved. V was cut by 0 bases and J by 0 bases, with 2 bases left in between. In germline, CDR1 is SGHTA, CDR2 FQGTGA. The CDR3 length is 13 residues. This CDR3 reads CASSLTVNTEAFF. The CDR3 coding sequence is TGTGCCAGCAGCTTAACAGTGAACACTGAAGCTTTCTTT. The full variable domain, in which reference TRBV7-3 and TRBJ1-1 provide the parts outside the CDR3, is GAGVSQTPSNKVTEKGKYVELRCDPISGHTALYWYRQSLGQGPEFLIYFQGTGAADDSGLPNDRFFAVRPEGSVSTLKIQRTERGDSAVYLCASSLTVNTEAFFGQGTRLTVV.

This CDR3 reads CSVGGASYNEQFF. In DNA form, the CDR3 reads TGCAGCGTTGGGGGGGCCTCCTACAATGAGCAGTTCTTC. The chain recombines TRBV29-1 with TRBJ2-1; D may correspond to TRBD1 or TRBD2 (6 bases each). CDR1 is SQVTM and CDR2 is ANQGSEA in the germline V gene. V dropped 4 bases and J dropped 0 bases, with 7 bases sitting between them. This CDR3 has 13 residues.

The table lists this clone with a count of one. J is TRBJ1-5 and V is TRBV18; D might be TRBD1 (6 bases). V lost 1 base to trimming and J lost 5 bases, with 15 bases between them. The CDR3 is 16 amino acids. Germline CDR1 KGHSH, CDR2 LQKENI. The DNA for the CDR3 is TGTGCCAGCTCACCACGCCCCAACAAGGGGGATCAGCCCCAGCATTTT. Its protein product is CASSPRPNKGDQPQHF.

The chain joins TRBV27 to TRBJ1-1; tentative D call: TRBD1 (6 bases). The V end lost 3 bases, the J end lost 2 bases, and 13 bases lay between the germline ends. The CDR3 loop spans 15 amino acids. Germline values: CDR1 MNHEY, CDR2 SMNVEV (reference sequence). CDR3 nucleotide sequence: TGTGCCAGCAGTTTGGCTCGGGGGGCTAACACTGAAGCTTTCTTT. Its protein product is CASSLARGANTEAFF.

This sequence joins TRBV19 and TRBJ1-1; 8 bases are shared with TRBD1. After removal of 6 bases from V and 3 bases from J, the junction contained 3 bases not matched to a gene. CDR3 size: 13 residues. In germline, CDR1 is LNHDA, CDR2 SQIVND (reference sequence). CDR3 sequence: CASRQGVYTEAFF. In nucleotides, the CDR3 is TGTGCCAGTAGACAGGGGGTTTACACTGAAGCTTTCTTT. The full variable domain, completed using reference TRBV19 and TRBJ1-1, is DGGITQSPKYLFRKEGQNVTLSCEQNLNHDAMYWYRQDPGQGLRLIYYSQIVNDFQKGDIAEGYSVSREKKESFPLTVTSAQKNPTAFYLCASRQGVYTEAFFGQGTRLTVV.

The V and J genes are TRBV5-6 and TRBJ2-3, with D possibly TRBD1 on 5 matching bases. V lost 0 bases to trimming and J lost 1 base, with 9 bases between them. The CDR3 is 15 residues long. Germline CDR1 is SGHDT and CDR2 is YYEEEE. CDR3 DNA: TGTGCCAGCAGCTTGGGACAGCTACGCACAGATACGCAGTATTTT. Translating gives CASSLGQLRTDTQYF.

The chain uses TRBV5-5 and TRBJ2-2, with D possibly being TRBD1 (6 bases). V lost 2 bases, J lost 5 bases, and 10 bases lay in between. The CDR3 contains 14 residues. The germline V gene encodes CDR1 SGHKS and CDR2 YYEKEE (reference sequence). CDR3 bases: TGTGCCAGCAGCTTTGGGGGCCTTACCGGGGAGCTGTTTTTT. It is translated as CASSFGGLTGELFF.

The chain is built from TRBV5-6 and TRBJ2-3; 12 bases are a match to TRBD2. Germline trimming cut 4 bases from V and 0 bases from J; bases unmatched to any gene: 6. This CDR3 has 17 residues. Germline V CDR1 and CDR2: SGHDT, YYEEEE. CDR3 bases: TGTGCCAGCAGCAAACTAGCGGGGGGTTTTAGCACAGATACGCAGTATTTT. It translates to CASSKLAGGFSTDTQYF.

Here the CDR3 DNA reads TGTGCCAGCAGCTCCATGGGGGGCGTGTCCGGGGAGCTGTTTTTT. Encoded protein: CASSSMGGVSGELFF. The chain combines TRBV16 with TRBJ2-2; D could derive from TRBD1 or TRBD2 (6 bases each). The V gene's germline CDR1 is KGHSY and CDR2 FQNENV. Trimming cost V 5 bases and J 6 bases, with 16 bases left between them. The CDR3 runs to 15 residues.

The rearrangement links TRBV5-4 to TRBJ2-5; D remains unclear. V lost 1 base and J lost 5, with 9 bases in between. Per germline, CDR1 SGHNT and CDR2 YYREEE (reference sequence). This CDR3 has 13 amino acids. CDR3 amino acids: CASSLKGSETQYF. The CDR3 nucleotides read TGTGCCAGCAGCTTGAAGGGAAGCGAGACCCAGTACTTC.

The chain employs TRBV18 and TRBJ1-1; possibly TRBD1 for D (6 bases). Germline loops: CDR1 KGHSH, CDR2 LQKENI. Trimming left V 5 bases short and J 6 bases short, with 19 bases between. The CDR3 length is 15 residues. The CDR3: CASSVGQPKIAEAFF. As DNA, the CDR3 is TGTGCCAGCTCAGTCGGACAGCCCAAGATTGCTGAAGCTTTCTTT.

The V and J genes are TRBV25-1 and TRBJ2-7, with no clear D. Trimming cost V 3 bases and J 7 bases, with 4 bases left between them. There are 10 residues in the CDR3. Germline V gene lookup returns CDR1 MGHDK and CDR2 SYGVNS. The CDR3 spells CASSEGEQYF. The CDR3 nucleotides read TGTGCCAGCAGTGAGGGTGAGCAGTACTTC.

This chain links TRBV15 with TRBJ2-7; possible D gene TRBD2, 6 bases. This CDR3 contains 18 residues. V lost 0 bases and J 1 base, leaving 19 bases between the germline ends. Germline lookup yields CDR1 LNHNV and CDR2 YYDKDF (reference sequence). DNA for the CDR3: TGTGCCACCAGCAGAGATCTTGGTGCGGGAATAGGGTCCTACGAGCAGTACTTC. Translating gives CATSRDLGAGIGSYEQYF.

The chain recombines TRBV6-1 with TRBJ1-2; the D gene is possibly TRBD1 (5 bases). The germline CDR1 and CDR2 sequences are MNHNS and SASEGT. The V and J ends lost 5 bases and 7 bases respectively, with 20 bases between them. CDR3 size: 15 residues. The CDR3 loop is CASSKTAGAHRGYTF. The CDR3, as DNA: TGTGCCAGCAGTAAAACCGCCGGGGCCCATCGTGGCTACACCTTC.

Regarding this clone: Mismatch with germline at one junction end may stem from a read error. The V call is TRBV7-2, the J call TRBJ2-7, with 7 bases identical to TRBD2. Germline CDR1 is SGHTA and CDR2 is FQGNSA. The CDR3 spans 14 residues. Written as DNA, the CDR3 is TGTGCCAGCAGCTTACTAGCGGAGTCCTACAAGCAGTACTTC. The encoded protein is CASSLLAESYKQYF.

The V and J genes are TRBV7-2 and TRBJ1-5; D perhaps matches TRBD1 (6 bases). Trimming removed 5 bases at V and 4 bases at J, with 18 bases between. The CDR3 covers 16 residues. CDR1 is SGHTA and CDR2 is FQGNSA in the germline V gene. CDR3 sequence reads: CASSPTLDRRNQPQHF. CDR3 DNA sequence: TGTGCCAGCAGCCCCACACTGGACAGACGAAATCAGCCCCAGCATTTT.

CDR3 coding DNA: TGTGCCAGCAGCTTATATTCAGCCAAAAACATTCAGTACTTC. Protein: CASSLYSAKNIQYF. V is TRBV5-6 and J is TRBJ2-4; no definite D call. From germline, CDR1 is SGHDT and CDR2 YYEEEE. Trimming took 2 bases from V and 0 from J, leaving 6 bases between them. This CDR3 contains 14 residues.

J is TRBJ2-2 and V is TRBV5-1; 9 positions agree with TRBD1. V trimming: 3 bases; J trimming: 4 bases; junction bases outside the gene matches: 4. The CDR3 runs to 15 residues. Per the germline V gene, CDR1 is SGHRS and CDR2 is YFSETQ. CDR3 residues: CASSWGQGGTGELFF. In DNA, the CDR3 is TGCGCCAGCAGCTGGGGACAGGGTGGCACCGGGGAGCTGTTTTTT.

The rearrangement joins TRBV9 to TRBJ1-2; D unclear. V lost 6 bases and J lost 8, with 20 bases in between. CDR1 is SGDLS, CDR2 YYNGEE, per germline. CDR3 length equals 14 residues. CDR3 residues: CASTVHGEGGGYTF. CDR3 DNA: TGTGCCAGCACCGTCCATGGCGAGGGAGGGGGCTACACCTTC.

In nucleotides, the CDR3 is TGCGCCAGCAGCCAAGAAGGGGGCCCGCGAACCGGGGAGCTGTTTTTT. This translates into CASSQEGGPRTGELFF. The rearrangement links TRBV4-3 to TRBJ2-2, with 7 bases fitting TRBD1. With V trimmed by 0 bases and J by 5 bases, 6 bases remained unmatched. Looked up from germline, CDR1 is LGHNA and CDR2 is YSLEER. The CDR3 is 16 amino acids.

This clone showed up just once. The chain uses TRBV15 and TRBJ2-4; tentatively, D is TRBD1 (6 bases). The CDR3 length is 15 residues. V shed 0 bases and J shed 2 bases, with 8 bases lying between them. In germline, CDR1 is LNHNV, CDR2 YYDKDF (reference sequence). CDR3 protein: CATSRDTGTKNIQYF. The CDR3 coding sequence is TGTGCCACCAGCAGAGATACAGGGACCAAAAACATTCAGTACTTC.

This sequence joins TRBV9 and TRBJ1-3; weak D call: TRBD1 (6 bases). Trimming left V 2 bases short and J 9 bases short, with 9 bases between. The CDR3 is 12 amino acids. In germline, CDR1 is SGDLS, CDR2 YYNGEE. The DNA for the CDR3 is TGTGCCAGCAGCGTCAGGGGAGGCACCATATATTTT. Translation: CASSVRGGTIYF.

This chain links TRBV28 with TRBJ2-1; no clear D gene. Germline V gives CDR1 MDHEN, CDR2 SYDVKM. This CDR3 contains 14 residues. Trimming shortened V by 6 bases and J by 0 bases, and 9 bases separated the two germline ends. Here the CDR3 DNA reads TGTGCCAGCAGAGCCTCTAGCTCCTACAATGAGCAGTTCTTC. This encodes CASRASSSYNEQFF.

This sequence joins TRBV7-2 and TRBJ2-5, with D perhaps matching TRBD2 (5 bases). Germline CDR1 SGHTA, CDR2 FQGNSA. The V gene lost 6 bases and the J gene lost 0 bases, with 5 bases spanning the gap. The CDR3 runs to 12 residues. The CDR3 DNA sequence: TGTGCCAGCAGGAGGGACCAAGAGACCCAGTACTTC. Residues: CASRRDQETQYF.

The chain couples TRBV10-3 to TRBJ2-3; 8 bases line up with TRBD2. CDR3 length: 15 residues. V gave up 4 bases and J gave up 0 bases; unmatched junction bases: 3. Germline CDR1 reads ENHRY; CDR2 reads SYGVKD. In DNA form, the CDR3 reads TGTGCCATCAGTGGCGGGGGGTGGAGCACAGATACGCAGTATTTT. It encodes CAISGGGWSTDTQYF.

The V and J genes are TRBV29-1 and TRBJ2-1; D not certain. Germline CDR1 reads SQVTM; CDR2 reads ANQGSEA. V lost 4 bases, J lost 0 bases, and 13 bases lay in between. This CDR3 region has 15 residues. The CDR3 sequence is CSVGFSSSSYNEQFF. The DNA for the CDR3 is TGCAGCGTTGGATTTTCCTCGAGCTCCTACAATGAGCAGTTCTTC.